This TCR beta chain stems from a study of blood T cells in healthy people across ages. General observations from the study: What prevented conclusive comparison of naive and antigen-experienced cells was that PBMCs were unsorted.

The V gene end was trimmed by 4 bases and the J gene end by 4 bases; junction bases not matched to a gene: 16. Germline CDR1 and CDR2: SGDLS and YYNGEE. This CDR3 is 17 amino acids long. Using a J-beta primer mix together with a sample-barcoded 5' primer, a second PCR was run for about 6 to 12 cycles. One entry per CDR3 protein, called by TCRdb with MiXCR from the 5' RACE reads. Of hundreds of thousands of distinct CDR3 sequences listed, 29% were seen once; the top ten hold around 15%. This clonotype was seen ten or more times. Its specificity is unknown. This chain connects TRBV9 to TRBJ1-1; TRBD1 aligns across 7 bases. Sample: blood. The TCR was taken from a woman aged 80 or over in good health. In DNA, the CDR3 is TGTGCCAGCAGCCCTCGACAGGGAGGGGGAACGAGCACTGAAGCTTTCTTT. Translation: CASSPRQGGGTSTEAFF.